Listed here are 24 T cell receptor beta chains from one sample, sequenced in a study of OX40 agonist ivuxolimab in advanced cancers. Using immunoSEQ multiplex PCR, the repertoire was profiled, and TCRdb retains in-frame clones only, with some absent. The table includes tens of thousands of clones, 89% detected once. This sample comprised CD4+ or CD8+ T cells sorted from blood, obtained in a trial of the OX40 agonist ivuxolimab. Source of these receptors: an adult with an advanced solid tumor such as melanoma, head and neck, liver or kidney cancer.

This rearrangement joins TRBV6-6 to TRBJ1-2, with a possible D match to TRBD1 (5 bases). The CDR3 contains 15 residues. Between the trimmed V and J ends, which lost 7 bases and 4 bases, there was a span of 19 bases. Germline values: CDR1 MNHNY, CDR2 SVGAGI (reference sequence). The CDR3: CASIERGGTIYGYTF. The CDR3, as DNA: TGTGCCAGCATAGAGAGGGGTGGGACCATCTATGGCTACACCTTC.

V gene TRBV6-4 combines with J gene TRBJ2-7; 8 bases agree with TRBD1. Germline CDR1 is MRHNA and CDR2 is SNTAGT. The CDR3 is 18 residues long. After removal of 10 bases from V and 5 bases from J, the junction contained 25 bases not matched to a gene. The DNA of the CDR3 is TGTGCCACATCACGAAGGGACAGGACATATCCCTACCGCAACGAGCAGTACTTC. Translation: CATSRRDRTYPYRNEQYF.

This rearrangement joins TRBV10-3 to TRBJ1-1; 11 bases are a match to TRBD1. This CDR3 is 12 amino acids long. The J segment lost 7 bases and the V segment lost 10 bases, leaving 5 bases of the junction unmatched. Germline V gene lookup returns CDR1 ENHRY and CDR2 SYGVKD. The CDR3 is CATWTGGGEAFF. The CDR3 DNA reads as TGTGCCACATGGACAGGGGGCGGTGAAGCTTTCTTT.

This clone was counted between two and nine times. This chain uses TRBV9 with TRBJ2-3; D not certain. V gave up 3 bases and J gave up 0 bases, with 8 bases separating them. Germline lookup yields CDR1 SGDLS and CDR2 YYNGEE. This CDR3 contains 14 residues. CDR3 region: CASSEGYSTDTQYF. The DNA for the CDR3 is TGTGCCAGCAGCGAAGGCTATAGCACAGATACGCAGTATTTT.

CDR3 in amino acids: CATRGTGEKLFF. DNA for the CDR3: TGTGCCACCCGAGGGACGGGGGAAAAACTGTTTTTT. This chain connects TRBV28 to TRBJ1-4, with a weak D call TRBD1 (5 bases). Germline assignment: CDR1 MDHEN and CDR2 SYDVKM. The CDR3 runs to 12 residues. V was pared by 10 bases and J by 8 bases, with 14 bases between. Full variable domain (missing parts from reference TRBV28 and TRBJ1-4): DVKVTQSSRYLVKRTGEKVFLECVQDMDHENMFWYRQDPGLGLRLIYFSYDVKMKEKGDIPEGYSVSREKKERFSLILESASTNQTSMYLCATRGTGEKLFFGSGTQLSVL.

CDR3 in DNA: TGTGCCAGCAGTGGGGGAGTGGGGTACTTC. Encoded protein: CASSGGVGYF. V and J are TRBV2 and TRBJ2-7; maybe TRBD2 (5 bases). In germline, CDR1 is SNHLY, CDR2 FYNNEI. The CDR3 is 10 amino acids. Trimming stripped 4 bases from V and 12 bases from J, with 10 bases between.

The rearrangement uses TRBV6-5 and TRBJ1-1; TRBD1 agrees at 8 bases. Germline V lookup: CDR1 MNHEY, CDR2 SVGAGI. This CDR3 region has 13 residues. The trim removed 2 bases at V and 6 bases at J, leaving 2 bases unmatched. The CDR3 DNA follows: TGTGCCAGCAGTTACGTGACAGGGGCTGAAGCTTTCTTT. It is translated as CASSYVTGAEAFF.

V and J are TRBV15 and TRBJ2-7, with a tentative D call TRBD1 (6 bases). The CDR3 has 15 residues. In germline, CDR1 is LNHNV, CDR2 YYDKDF (reference sequence). V shed 3 bases and J shed 2 bases, with 14 bases lying between them. The CDR3 here is CATSSDGTLTYEQYF. The DNA of the CDR3 is TGTGCCACCAGCAGCGATGGGACACTGACCTACGAGCAGTACTTC.

This clone was seen a handful of times. This rearrangement joins TRBV5-6 to TRBJ1-2; TRBD1 matches 8 bases. The germline CDR1 and CDR2 sequences are SGHDT and YYEEEE. The length of the CDR3 is 15 residues. J lost 7 bases, V lost 0 bases, and 8 bases had no gene match. The CDR3 loop reads CASSLGDRPAGGYTF. CDR3 sequence (DNA): TGTGCCAGCAGCTTGGGGGACAGGCCAGCGGGTGGCTACACCTTC.

J is TRBJ1-1 and V is TRBV28, with D perhaps matching TRBD1 (6 bases). The CDR3 contains 13 residues. The V gene's germline CDR1 is MDHEN and CDR2 SYDVKM. The V gene lost 5 bases and the J gene lost 8 bases, with 15 bases spanning the gap. In DNA, the CDR3 is TGTGCCAGCAGTCGACCGGAAACAGGGGAAGCTTTCTTT. Protein sequence: CASSRPETGEAFF.

The gene calls are TRBV19 and TRBJ1-4; no firm D call. V was pared by 6 bases and J by 2 bases, with 16 bases between. The germline V gene has CDR1 LNHDA and CDR2 SQIVND (reference sequence). The CDR3 loop spans 16 amino acids. The CDR3: CASSEGGSGTNEKLFF. The CDR3 DNA sequence: TGTGCCAGTAGCGAGGGAGGGTCAGGCACTAATGAAAAACTGTTTTTT.

The chain employs TRBV2 and TRBJ2-7; D might be TRBD1 (5 bases). The CDR3 loop spans 12 amino acids. The V end lost 3 bases, the J end lost 12 bases, and 15 bases lay between the germline ends. The V gene's germline CDR1 is SNHLY and CDR2 FYNNEI. The CDR3 DNA reads as TGTGCCAGCAGTGACACCCAGGGTGGCTCGTACTTC. It specifies CASSDTQGGSYF. The full variable domain, rest sourced from reference TRBV2 and TRBJ2-7, is EPEVTQTPSHQVTQMGQEVILRCVPISNHLYFYWYRQILGQKVEFLVSFYNNEISEKSEIFDDQFSVERPDGSNFTLKIRSTKLEDSAMYFCASSDTQGGSYFGPGTRLTVT.

J is TRBJ2-6 and V is TRBV6-1; D remains unclear. The V gene lost 7 bases and the J gene lost 1 base, with 11 bases spanning the gap. The CDR3 runs 15 residues. Germline V lookup: CDR1 MNHNS, CDR2 SASEGT. The DNA of the CDR3 is TGTGCCAGCACTCCCGAAGGTTCTGGGGCCAACGTCCTGACTTTC. Translated: CASTPEGSGANVLTF.

The V gene is TRBV28, the J gene TRBJ2-3; D possibly corresponds to TRBD1 (6 bases). Germline V gene data show CDR1 as MDHEN and CDR2 as SYDVKM. Trimming left V 6 bases short and J 2 bases short, with 18 bases between. CDR3 size: 16 residues. CDR3 DNA: TGTGCCAGCAGCCTACCGAAAACAGGGACCACAGATACGCAGTATTTT. Its translation is CASSLPKTGTTDTQYF.

J is TRBJ1-2 and V is TRBV2, with a weak D call TRBD1 (6 bases). V was clipped by 8 bases and J by 6 bases, with 25 bases between them. The germline CDR1 and CDR2 sequences are SNHLY and FYNNEI. The CDR3 consists of 16 residues. CDR3 residues: CASRIRQEIPLDGYTF. Here the CDR3 DNA reads TGTGCCAGCCGGATAAGACAGGAGATCCCCCTCGATGGCTACACCTTC.

Only one count was recorded for this clone. The CDR3 nucleotides read TGTGCCAGCGGTCCCGGGACAGGGAAATCCTATGGCTACACCTTC. This codes for CASGPGTGKSYGYTF. J is TRBJ1-2 and V is TRBV6-5, with 9 nucleotides matching TRBD1. The CDR3 is 15 amino acids. CDR1 and CDR2 (germline): MNHEY, SVGAGI. V shed 8 bases, J shed 4 bases, and the junction held 11 bases outside the gene matches.

V and J are TRBV6-5 and TRBJ1-1; a weak D match, TRBD1 (5 bases). The CDR3 covers 11 residues. The V and J ends lost 5 bases and 6 bases respectively, with 7 bases between them. Germline CDR1 and CDR2: MNHEY and SVGAGI. CDR3 protein: CASSGGAEAFF. The CDR3 DNA sequence: TGTGCCAGCAGTGGGGGGGCTGAAGCTTTCTTT.

V gene TRBV6-5 combines with J gene TRBJ2-3, with D unresolved. Trimming took off 6 bases at V and 4 bases at J, with 11 bases between the two ends. CDR3 length: 13 amino acids. Germline V lookup: CDR1 MNHEY, CDR2 SVGAGI. CDR3 in amino acids: CASSPTGSDTQYF. The CDR3 DNA sequence: TGTGCCAGCAGCCCGACCGGGTCAGATACGCAGTATTTT.

The genes are TRBV10-2 and TRBJ2-7; D perhaps matches TRBD1 (5 bases). The CDR3 covers 16 residues. V lost 3 bases to trimming and J lost 4 bases, with 19 bases between them. In germline, CDR1 is WSHSY, CDR2 SAAADI. The CDR3: CASSDIKKTAKYEQYF. The CDR3 DNA reads as TGCGCCAGCAGTGATATCAAGAAGACAGCGAAATACGAGCAGTACTTC.

The rearrangement joins TRBV27 to TRBJ2-3; 10 bases map to TRBD1. Germline values: CDR1 MNHEY, CDR2 SMNVEV (reference sequence). This CDR3 has 18 residues. Trimming took 9 bases from V and 0 from J; bases not matched to a gene: 15. The CDR3 DNA sequence: TGTGCCAGTGGAGGACAGGGGGGGATTTATAGGAGCACAGATACGCAGTATTTT. It specifies CASGGQGGIYRSTDTQYF.

This clone appeared many times. V is TRBV11-1 and J is TRBJ2-3; 12 bases match TRBD2. J lost 0 bases, V lost 5 bases, and 9 bases had no gene match. The length of the CDR3 is 18 residues. The germline CDR1 and CDR2 sequences are SGHAT and FQDESV (reference sequence). The CDR3 protein is CASSLGLAGPSSTDTQYF. Written as DNA, the CDR3 is TGTGCCAGCAGCCTAGGACTAGCGGGGCCCTCTAGCACAGATACGCAGTATTTT.

The chain joins TRBV11-2 to TRBJ2-1; D call uncertain. This CDR3 is built from 12 residues. Germline V gene sequence: CDR1 SGHAT, CDR2 FQNNGV. Trimming took 4 bases from V and 6 from J, leaving 7 bases between them. DNA of the CDR3: TGTGCCAGCAGCTCCCTGTTCAATGAGCAGTTCTTC. Translating gives CASSSLFNEQFF.

The rearrangement joins TRBV27 to TRBJ2-2; D ambiguous. The CDR3 extends over 14 amino acids. The V end was cut by 1 base, the J end by 8 bases, with 11 bases between. Germline values: CDR1 MNHEY, CDR2 SMNVEV (reference sequence). The CDR3 nucleotides read TGTGCCAGCAGTTTATTTACAGAACTAGGGGAGCTGTTTTTT. Translating it yields CASSLFTELGELFF.

The V call is TRBV7-9, the J call TRBJ2-5; D not certain. V lost 5 bases and J lost 1, with 2 bases in between. The CDR3 has 11 amino acids. Germline V gives CDR1 SEHNR, CDR2 FQNEAQ (reference sequence). The CDR3 nucleotides are TGTGCCAGCAGCATCCAAGAGACCCAGTACTTC. This encodes CASSIQETQYF. The variable domain in full, completed from reference TRBV7-9 and TRBJ2-5, reads DTGVSQNPRHKITKRGQNVTFRCDPISEHNRLYWYRQTLGQGPEFLTYFQNEAQLEKSRLLSDRFSAERPKGSFSTLEIQRTEQGDSAMYLCASSIQETQYFGPGTRLLVL.